This is a list of T cell receptor beta chains from one sample in a study of T-cell memory formation after mild COVID-19. TCRdb re-derived calls from the 5' RACE reads in MiXCR, one entry per CDR3 protein. The table has hundreds of thousands of distinct CDR3 sequences, about 16% seen once. Sequencing was done on a sample of PBMCs or a T cell subset sorted from them (not recorded which). The receptor set was obtained from an adult woman who had mild COVID-19 (a few samples of this study predate the infection). Cell type and time point are not known. Both conserved end residues are part of each CDR3.

TRBV7-3 CASSLTPVGRNTEAFF
TRBV6-4 CASRDRVSTDTQYF
TRBV29-1 CGVGVRSYEQYF
TRBV24-1 CASSSAATYTGELFF
TRBV7-2 CASSSQGRDLGGNEQFF
TRBV7-9 CASSLGLVSEGRRYEQYF
TRBV2 CASSVRFNNEQFF
TRBV3-1 CASSQPQGTEAFF
TRBV12-3/TRBV12-4 CASSLLVNTEAFF
TRBV20-1 CSAVQSLHNCGYTF
TRBV6-5 CASSYTASGGEKTQYF
TRBV24-1 CATTRDRGNYGYTF
TRBV20-1 CSARERLAGGEQYF
TRBV4-1 CASSQGLAGARYNEQFF
TRBV6-5 CASSYLSGSGYEQYF
TRBV5-1 CASSRLGDSEETQYF
TRBV6-1 CASSEQPGDEQFF